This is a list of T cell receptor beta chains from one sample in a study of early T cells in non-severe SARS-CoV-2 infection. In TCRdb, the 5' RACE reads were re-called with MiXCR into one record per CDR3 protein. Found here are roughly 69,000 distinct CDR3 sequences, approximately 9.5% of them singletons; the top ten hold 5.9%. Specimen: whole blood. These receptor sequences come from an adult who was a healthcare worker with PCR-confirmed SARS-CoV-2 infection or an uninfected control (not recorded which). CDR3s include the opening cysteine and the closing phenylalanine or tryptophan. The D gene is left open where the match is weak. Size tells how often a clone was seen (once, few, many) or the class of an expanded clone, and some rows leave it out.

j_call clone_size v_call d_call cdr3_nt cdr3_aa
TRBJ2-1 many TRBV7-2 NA TGTGCCAGCAGCTCTCTACGAGGTGAGCAGTTCTTC CASSSLRGEQFF
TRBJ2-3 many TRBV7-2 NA TGTGCCAGCAGCGGATTCGCAGATACGCAGTATTTT CASSGFADTQYF
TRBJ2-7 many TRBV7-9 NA TGTGCCAGCAGCCCGAAGGACCGCGGGGGCGGCTACGAGCAGTACTTC CASSPKDRGGGYEQYF
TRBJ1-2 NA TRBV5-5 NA TGTGCCAGCAGCTTTGTGGGAGGCCACTATGGCTACACCTTC CASSFVGGHYGYTF
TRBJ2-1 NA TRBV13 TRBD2 TGTGCCAGCAGCCTAGGACTAGCGGGACACAATGAGCAGTTCTTC CASSLGLAGHNEQFF
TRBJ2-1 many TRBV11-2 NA TGTGCCAGCAACCACGGGACAACCTACAATGAGCAGTTCTTC CASNHGTTYNEQFF
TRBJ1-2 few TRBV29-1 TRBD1 TGCAGCGTTGAAGATCCGGGGACAGGCTATGGCTACACCTTC CSVEDPGTGYGYTF
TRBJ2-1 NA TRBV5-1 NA TGCGCCAGCAGCTTGAGTATCGACAATGAGCAGTTCTTC CASSLSIDNEQFF
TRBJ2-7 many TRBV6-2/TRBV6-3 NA TGTGCCAGCAGGACTATTACTGGTAACGAGCAGTACTTC CASRTITGNEQYF
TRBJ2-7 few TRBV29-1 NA TGCAGCGTCGAAACGGACGTAACCTACGAGCAGTACTTC CSVETDVTYEQYF
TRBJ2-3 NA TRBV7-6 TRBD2 TGTGCCAGCAGCTTAGAGGGACTAGAGACTTACACAGATACGCAGTATTTT CASSLEGLETYTDTQYF
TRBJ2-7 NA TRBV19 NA TGTGCCAGTAGTATGCGTGACGGCATTGACGAGCAGTACTTC CASSMRDGIDEQYF
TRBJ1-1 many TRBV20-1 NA TGCAGTGCTGAGACCAACACTGAAGCTTTCTTT CSAETNTEAFF
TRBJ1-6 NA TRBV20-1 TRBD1 TGCAGTGCTGGGAAAACAGGGGTAAATTCACCCCTCCACTTT CSAGKTGVNSPLHF
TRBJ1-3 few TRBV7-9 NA TGTGCCAGCAGCCGGGCCCTCTCTGGAAACACCATATATTTT CASSRALSGNTIYF
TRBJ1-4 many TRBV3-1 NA TGTGCCAGCAGCCACACAGTTGAAAAACTGTTTTTT CASSHTVEKLFF
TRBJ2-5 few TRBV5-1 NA TGCGCCAGCAGCTTCGGACAGTTAAAAGAGACCCAGTACTTC CASSFGQLKETQYF
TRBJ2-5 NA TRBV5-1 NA TGCGCCAGCAGCTTTTCACAGAACCAAGAGACCCAGTACTTC CASSFSQNQETQYF
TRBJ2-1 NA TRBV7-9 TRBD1 TGTGCCAGCAGCCCGGACAGGGGGCGCTTCAATGAGCAGTTCTTC CASSPDRGRFNEQFF
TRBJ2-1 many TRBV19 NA TGTGCCAGTAGTAAGGAGCCATTATACTCCTACAATGAGCAGTTCTTC CASSKEPLYSYNEQFF
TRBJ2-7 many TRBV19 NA TGTGCCAGTAGTAGCCCGGGACTGCAGTACGAGCAGTACTTC CASSSPGLQYEQYF
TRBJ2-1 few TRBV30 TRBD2 TGTGCCTGGAGTCTCGGACCGGGGGGCAATGAGCAGTTCTTC CAWSLGPGGNEQFF
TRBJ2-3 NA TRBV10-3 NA TGTGCCATCAGTGAGTCAGACACAGATACGCAGTATTTT CAISESDTDTQYF
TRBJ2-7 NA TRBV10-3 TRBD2 TGTGCCATCGGCAACCCGGGACTAGCGGGAGACGAGCAGTACTTC CAIGNPGLAGDEQYF
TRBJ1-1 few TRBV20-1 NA TGCAGTGCCCCAAGCCCGGGCCTGATGAACACTGAAGCTTTCTTT CSAPSPGLMNTEAFF
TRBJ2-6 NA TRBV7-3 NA TGTGCCAGCAGCTCTGAGACTGGGGCCAACGTCCTGACTTTC CASSSETGANVLTF
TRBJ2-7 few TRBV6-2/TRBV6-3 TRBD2 TGTGCCAGCATCCCGGGACTAGCGGGAGCGTACGAGCAGTACTTC CASIPGLAGAYEQYF
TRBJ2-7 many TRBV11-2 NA TGTGCCAGCAGCTTGGGGAGACTAGTTACCGAGCAGTACTTC CASSLGRLVTEQYF
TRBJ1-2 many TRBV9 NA TGTGCCAGCAGCGTAGATAGCCAATATGGCTACACCTTC CASSVDSQYGYTF
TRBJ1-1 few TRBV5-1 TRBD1 TGCGCCAGCAGCTGGGACAGGGATGAAGCTTTCTTT CASSWDRDEAFF
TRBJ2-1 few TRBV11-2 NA TGTGCCAGCAGCTTAGCTAATGAGCAGTTCTTC CASSLANEQFF
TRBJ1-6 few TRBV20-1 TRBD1 TGCAGTGCTAATCGACAGGGATCAAATTCACCCCTCCACTTT CSANRQGSNSPLHF
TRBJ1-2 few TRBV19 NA TGTGCCAGTAGTATAGTCGGCTTGCAGGGCTACACCTTC CASSIVGLQGYTF
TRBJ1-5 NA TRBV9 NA TGTGCCAGCAGCGTAGCGGGGGAAAGCAATCAGCCCCAGCATTTT CASSVAGESNQPQHF
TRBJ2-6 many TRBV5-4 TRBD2 TGTGCCAGCAGCTTTATCGGGGGGACTGGGGCCAACGTCCTGACTTTC CASSFIGGTGANVLTF
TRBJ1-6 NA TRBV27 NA TGTGCCAGCAGTTGGGCAGGGGATAATTCACCCCTCCACTTT CASSWAGDNSPLHF
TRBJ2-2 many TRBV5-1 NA TGCGCCAGCAGCGCCCGACAGAACACCGGGGAGCTGTTTTTT CASSARQNTGELFF
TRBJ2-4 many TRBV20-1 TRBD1 TGCAGTGCCAAAGGACAGGGTCACGCCAAAAACATTCAGTACTTC CSAKGQGHAKNIQYF
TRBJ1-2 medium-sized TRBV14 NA TGTGCCAGCAGCCAAGTCACAGGGTCCTATGGCTACACCTTC CASSQVTGSYGYTF
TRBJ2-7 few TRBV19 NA TGTGCCAGTACAGGGAAAGGTTCCTACGAGCAGTACTTC CASTGKGSYEQYF
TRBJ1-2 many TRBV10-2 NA TGCGCCAGCAGTGACGCGGACAGCTACACCTTC CASSDADSYTF
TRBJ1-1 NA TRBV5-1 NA TGCGCCTCCCGCTTAGCAACGGGCACTGAAGCTTTCTTT CASRLATGTEAFF